This is a list of T cell receptor beta chains from one sample in a study of T cell repertoires in cytomegalovirus infection. One entry per CDR3 protein results from TCRdb running MiXCR on the reads. This table holds some 250,000 distinct CDR3 sequences, approximately 8.3% found once. Input material: PBMCs. These receptors came from a human donor in good health (CMV status not recorded). Some clones in this sample may be carry-over from other donors' samples. The CDR3 runs from the conserved cysteine through the conserved F or W. A D gene is named only where the DNA matches it firmly. Clone size, where shown, is once, few, many, or a class for clones that have expanded.

abundance,d_gene,v_gene,j_gene,CDR3nt,CDR3aa
many,NA,TRBV12-3/TRBV12-4,TRBJ2-5,TGTGCCAGCACCAGGACAGCCCAAGAGACCCAGTACTTC,CASTRTAQETQYF
many,NA,TRBV4-3,TRBJ2-7,TGCGCCAGCAGCCAAGATTTACGGGCGGGAGAGCAGTACTTC,CASSQDLRAGEQYF
many,NA,TRBV24-1,TRBJ1-6,TGTGCCGCACAGGGCAAGAATTCACCCCTCCACTTT,CAAQGKNSPLHF
few,NA,TRBV7-2,TRBJ2-3,TGTGCCAGCAGCTTACGCCGGGTGGCAGATACGCAGTATTTT,CASSLRRVADTQYF
many,NA,TRBV7-8,TRBJ1-1,TGTGCCAGCAGCTTAGCGGCTGGACAAACCCCCCGAGCTTTCTTT,CASSLAAGQTPRAFF
many,NA,TRBV7-2,TRBJ1-5,TGTGCCAGCAGCCCCGGACCCTCAGCTCAGCCCCAGCATTTT,CASSPGPSAQPQHF
many,TRBD2,TRBV7-2,TRBJ2-6,TGTGCCAGCAGCTTAGCCCCTAGGGAGGGGAGGTCTGGGGCCAACGTCCTGACTTTC,CASSLAPREGRSGANVLTF
NA,NA,TRBV28,TRBJ1-5,TGTGCCAGCAGCCTGACTGCCGTTAGGGGCCGGGGTCAGCCCCAGCATTTT,CASSLTAVRGRGQPQHF
few,NA,TRBV24-1,TRBJ2-5,TGTGCCACCAGTGAAAATTTCCGGGAGACCCAGTACTTC,CATSENFRETQYF
many,NA,TRBV7-6,TRBJ2-3,TGTGCCAGCAGCCCCAGGACCAATTCAGATACGCAGTATTTT,CASSPRTNSDTQYF
few,NA,TRBV30,TRBJ1-2,TGTGCCTGGGACCCAGGGGTTCGATATGGCTACACCTTC,CAWDPGVRYGYTF
many,NA,TRBV7-2,TRBJ1-5,TGTGCCAGCAGCCAAGTCCCAGGGCAGCCCCAGCATTTT,CASSQVPGQPQHF
many,NA,TRBV7-8,TRBJ1-1,TGTGCCAGCAGCCATATCGAGGGGGAATGGACTGAAGCTTTCTTT,CASSHIEGEWTEAFF
once,NA,TRBV19,TRBJ1-5,TGTGCCAGTAGCGATACTGCCAATCAGCCCCAGCATTTT,CASSDTANQPQHF
few,NA,TRBV6-2/TRBV6-3,TRBJ1-1,TGTGCCAGCACTTTGAGGGAGGTGGCCACTGAAGCTTTCTTT,CASTLREVATEAFF
many,NA,TRBV12-3/TRBV12-4,TRBJ2-2,TGTGCCAGCAGTCCCTACGTCCGGGAGCTGTTTTTT,CASSPYVRELFF
NA,NA,TRBV6-4,TRBJ2-7,TGTGCCAGCAGTGACAACCCCAACAGGCGGGGTTCTTACGAGCAGTACTTC,CASSDNPNRRGSYEQYF
many,NA,TRBV7-2,TRBJ1-2,TGTGCCAGCAGCTTAGGCCGGCAGGGGATGTATGGCTACACCTTC,CASSLGRQGMYGYTF
many,NA,TRBV7-6,TRBJ2-5,TGTGCCAGCAGCCCCACTGGGTTGGGAGAGACCCAGTACTTC,CASSPTGLGETQYF
many,NA,TRBV24-1,TRBJ1-1,TGTGCCACCAGTGATCGGACACAGAACACTGAAGCTTTCTTT,CATSDRTQNTEAFF
many,TRBD2,TRBV7-2,TRBJ2-3,TGTGCCAGCAGCGGGGCGGGAGGGAAAGATACGCAGTATTTT,CASSGAGGKDTQYF
NA,NA,TRBV19,TRBJ1-2,TGTGCCAGTAGTCCTCAGGTAGCCTATGGCTACACCTTC,CASSPQVAYGYTF
NA,TRBD1,TRBV15,TRBJ1-1,TGTGCCACCAGCATGCCGGGACAGGGGGGAACTGAAGCTTACTTT,CATSMPGQGGTEAYF
many,TRBD2,TRBV6-2/TRBV6-3,TRBJ2-7,TGTGCCAGCAGTGTTTCTAGCGGGAGGTCTTACGAGCAGTACTTC,CASSVSSGRSYEQYF
NA,NA,TRBV11-2,TRBJ2-3,TGTGCCAGCAGCTTAGGCAGGAAACTCAACACAGATACGCAGTATTTT,CASSLGRKLNTDTQYF
many,NA,TRBV7-8,TRBJ1-5,TGTGCCAGCAGCTTAGGAGTAGGGGAACGGCCCCAGCATTTT,CASSLGVGERPQHF
many,NA,TRBV3-1,TRBJ2-7,TGTGCCAGCAGCCAAACGAGGGGAGCCAGCGAGCAGTACTTC,CASSQTRGASEQYF
many,NA,TRBV7-2,TRBJ1-1,TGTGCCAGCAGCCCCGGGACATTGAACACTGAAGCTTTCTTT,CASSPGTLNTEAFF
NA,NA,TRBV19,TRBJ1-2,TGTGCCAGTAGTATAGATCTGCGTGCAAATGGCTACACCTTC,CASSIDLRANGYTF
few,NA,TRBV20-1,TRBJ2-1,TGCAGTGCTAGTAGGACAGCCAATGAGCAGTTCTTC,CSASRTANEQFF
few,NA,TRBV28,TRBJ2-3,TGTGCCAGCAGTTTAAAACAGTTACCGCAGTATTTT,CASSLKQLPQYF
few,NA,TRBV7-2,TRBJ2-3,TGTGCCAGCAGCCCTAACCTACTAGGTTCTACGCAGTATTTT,CASSPNLLGSTQYF
NA,NA,TRBV20-1,TRBJ2-2,TGCAGTGCTAGAGATTTGGCTAATCTCGCCGGGGAGCTGTTTTTT,CSARDLANLAGELFF
many,NA,TRBV7-2,TRBJ2-7,TGTGCCAGCAGCTTGCAGAGCGGCCACGAGCAGTACTTC,CASSLQSGHEQYF
many,NA,TRBV7-2,TRBJ2-3,TGTGCCAGCAGCTTAGGCCTCGGGCTAGAGAATTATTTT,CASSLGLGLENYF
NA,NA,TRBV28,TRBJ1-6,TGTGCCAGCAGTTTAATACACGAGGTCCCCACCCTCCACTTT,CASSLIHEVPTLHF
NA,NA,TRBV12-3/TRBV12-4,TRBJ1-4,TGTGCCAGCAGTCCCGCGCGGGGGGGAAAACTGTTTTTT,CASSPARGGKLFF
NA,NA,TRBV7-8,TRBJ2-5,TGTGCCAGCAGGGGGACAAGAGACCAGTACTTC,CASRGTRDQYF
many,TRBD1,TRBV28,TRBJ1-3,TGTGCCAGCAGTTTAAAGGGGGCGAGAGGAAACACCATATATTTT,CASSLKGARGNTIYF
many,NA,TRBV7-2,TRBJ2-7,TGTGCCAGCAGGAAACAGGCGGGACAGTCCTACGAGCAGTACTTC,CASRKQAGQSYEQYF
NA,NA,TRBV11-2,TRBJ2-1,TGTGCCACTACCCGGGACCCTAAATGGGAGCAGTTCTTC,CATTRDPKWEQFF
many,NA,TRBV28,TRBJ1-6,TGTGCCACTCACAGTGGTACCTCACCCCTCCACTTT,CATHSGTSPLHF
few,TRBD1,TRBV6-2/TRBV6-3,TRBJ1-2,TGTGCCAGCAGTTCCGGGGACAGGGTTGACTATGGCTACACCTTC,CASSSGDRVDYGYTF
NA,TRBD2,TRBV5-1,TRBJ2-1,TGCGCCAGCACCTGGACTAGCGGGAGTCCCACCTACAATGAGCAGTTCTTC,CASTWTSGSPTYNEQFF
NA,NA,TRBV20-1,TRBJ2-5,TGCAGTGCTAGTCCGGGGCAAGAGACCCAGTACTTC,CSASPGQETQYF
few,NA,TRBV10-3,TRBJ1-5,TGTGCCATCAGAGGGGACGGAGTACCCGGGCAGCCCCAGCATTTT,CAIRGDGVPGQPQHF
NA,TRBD2,TRBV19,TRBJ2-5,TGTGCCAGTAGTCCCGTGGGGAGGGCCTCAGAGACCCAGTACTTC,CASSPVGRASETQYF
few,NA,TRBV5-6,TRBJ1-4,TGTGCCAGCAGCTTACGGGGGGTAGATGAAAAACTGTTTTTT,CASSLRGVDEKLFF
NA,TRBD2,TRBV5-5,TRBJ2-1,TGTGCCAGCAGCTCGGTCGGGGGGGTCGATGAGCAGTTCTTC,CASSSVGGVDEQFF
NA,NA,TRBV5-1,TRBJ1-1,TGCGCCAGCAGCTTAAATATGAACACTGAAGCTTTCTTT,CASSLNMNTEAFF
many,NA,TRBV7-2,TRBJ2-7,TGTGCCAGCAGCTTTGCCGGGACTCCTACTACCTACGAGCAGTACTTC,CASSFAGTPTTYEQYF
many,TRBD1,TRBV7-6,TRBJ2-7,TGTGCCAGCAGCTCCACCGGGACAGGGGTGAGATGGTACTTC,CASSSTGTGVRWYF
many,NA,TRBV7-2,TRBJ1-4,TGTGCCAGCAGCTCCCCGGGCCCAACTAATGAAAAACTGTTTTTT,CASSSPGPTNEKLFF
many,NA,TRBV7-2,TRBJ1-3,TGTGCCAGCAGCCCGCCTTTCGCAAACACCATATATTTT,CASSPPFANTIYF
many,TRBD1,TRBV7-2,TRBJ1-1,TGTGCCAGCAGCTTAGTGCCCCCGGGACAGGGGGCTCCTCGTGAAGCTTTCTTT,CASSLVPPGQGAPREAFF
NA,NA,TRBV4-1,TRBJ2-3,TGCGCCAGCAGCCAAGGGGTTGTGGGGGGGACAAGCACAGATACGCAGTATTTT,CASSQGVVGGTSTDTQYF
many,NA,TRBV12-3/TRBV12-4,TRBJ1-1,TGTGCCAGCAGATCCCGACAGGATATGTTGGGCACTGAAGCTTTCTTT,CASRSRQDMLGTEAFF